This T cell receptor beta chain was documented in a study of PD-1 blockade in mismatch repair-deficient tumors. In the study overall: Patients had 11 to 13 mismatch repair-deficient cancer types and were previously treated and progressing. General study points: After pembrolizumab, tumor-resident clones rose rapidly, then generally contracted before radiologic responses.

Germline V gene sequence: CDR1 SGDLS, CDR2 YYNGEE. This CDR3 region has 16 residues. V was clipped by 2 bases and J by 0 bases; unmatched bases: 4. Libraries were prepared by immunoSEQ multiplex PCR; TCRdb keeps only in-frame clonotypes and omits some of them. The sample yields about 23,000 clones, approximately 83% seen once. Comment on this clone: Antigen specificity is unknown.

TCR sequencing covered a few patients who responded to pembrolizumab. The chain recombines TRBV9 with TRBJ1-3; 8 bases fit TRBD1. This clonotype was obtained from an adult with mismatch repair-deficient cancer. Sequencing used peripheral blood, obtained 12 weeks after starting pembrolizumab. The CDR3 coding sequence is TGTGCCAGCAGCGTGGGGACAGGCCGCTCTGGAAACACCATATATTTT. Translating it yields CASSVGTGRSGNTIYF.